These 26 T cell receptor beta chains were all obtained from the same sample, sequenced in a study of cytomegalovirus exposure and HLA in healthy donors (dated by TCRdb to 2015 to 2018). Library generation was performed with the immunoSEQ multiplex PCR assay. A mixture of 60 forward primers for TCR Vbeta segments and 13 reverse primers for TCR Jbeta segments was used in the multiplex PCR. In TCRdb, the immuneACCESS table is reduced to in-frame sequences with V and J assigned. These tables do not hold every clone; where another copy was compared, an unresolved V gene accounts for under half, and the others remain unexplained. Recorded for this sample are fewer than 200,000 clones; roughly 77% of them occurred a single time. 3.4% of the sample belongs to the ten largest clones. Sequencing was carried out using PBMCs. Receptor source: a middle-aged man in good health and CMV-seropositive.

About this clone: This same CDR3 is encoded by further DNA sequences in the sample. CDR3: CATRGGLESYGYTF. The CDR3 region has the DNA TGTGCCACTCGGGGGGGGCTTGAAAGCTATGGCTACACCTTC. This chain connects TRBV2 to TRBJ1-2; TRBD1 is a possible D gene (6 bases). The V gene lost 10 bases and the J gene lost 4 bases, with 19 bases spanning the gap. The germline CDR1 and CDR2 sequences are SNHLY and FYNNEI. The CDR3 spans 14 residues.

The chain employs TRBV4-3 and TRBJ2-5, with a possible D match to TRBD2 (7 bases). This CDR3 comprises 15 residues. In germline, CDR1 is LGHNA, CDR2 YSLEER. The ends were cut back, 0 bases at V and 5 bases at J, with 13 bases in the middle. The CDR3 region has the DNA TGCGCCAGCAGCCAAGAACGGGGGGCATGGGAGACCCAGTACTTC. Its protein is CASSQERGAWETQYF.

In nucleotides, the CDR3 is TGCAGCTCGGACGGCCCGGGGGAGCAGTACTTC. This sequence encodes CSSDGPGEQYF. The gene calls are TRBV20-1 and TRBJ2-5; D is possibly TRBD2 (6 bases). This CDR3 comprises 11 residues. Germline V CDR1 and CDR2: DFQATT, SNEGSKA (reference sequence).

This clone was picked up a small number of times. This rearrangement joins TRBV10-2 to TRBJ1-1; the match to TRBD1 covers 7 bases. This CDR3 is built from 14 residues. The germline V gene encodes CDR1 WSHSY and CDR2 SAAADI. Losses at the gene ends were 6 bases for V and 1 base for J; bases not matched to a gene: 5. This CDR3 reads CASRAGTENTEAFF. The CDR3 nucleotides read TGCGCCAGCAGAGCCGGGACAGAGAACACTGAAGCTTTCTTT.

V and J are TRBV2 and TRBJ2-3; a weak D match, TRBD2 (6 bases). Trimming left V 7 bases short and J 1 base short, with 12 bases between. This CDR3 contains 14 residues. From germline, CDR1 is SNHLY and CDR2 FYNNEI. As DNA, the CDR3 is TGTGCCAGCACCCCTTGGAGGGGCACAGATACGCAGTATTTT. Its protein is CASTPWRGTDTQYF.

In this sample, this clone turned up once. The chain links TRBV30 to TRBJ2-1; D is possibly TRBD2 (10 bases). In germline, CDR1 is GTSNPN, CDR2 SVGIG (reference sequence). This CDR3 spans 18 amino acids. With 4 bases removed from V and 4 bases from J, the gap between germline ends came to 26 bases. The CDR3 region is CAWMGQGGTSASYNEQFF. CDR3 coding DNA: TGTGCCTGGATGGGACAGGGCGGGACTAGCGCCTCTTACAATGAGCAGTTCTTC.

CDR3 sequence: CAIRQGSNTNTEAFF. DNA for the CDR3: TGTGCCATCAGACAGGGTTCTAACACCAACACTGAAGCTTTCTTT. The rearrangement uses TRBV10-3 and TRBJ1-1; maybe TRBD1 (6 bases). V gave up 6 bases and J gave up 2 bases, with 16 bases separating them. The length of the CDR3 is 15 residues. CDR1 is ENHRY and CDR2 is SYGVKD in the germline V gene.

This clone was seen once. The J gene is TRBJ2-7, the V gene TRBV10-3; TRBD2 aligns across 7 bases. This CDR3 comprises 18 residues. The germline V gene encodes CDR1 ENHRY and CDR2 SYGVKD. J gave up 6 bases and V 0 bases, and 17 bases lay outside the gene matches. CDR3 nucleotides: TGTGCCATCAGTGAGTCTAGAGCGGGGAAGCGAGGGGCTGGCGAGCAGTACTTC. This codes for CAISESRAGKRGAGEQYF.

The rearrangement joins TRBV27 to TRBJ1-2; weak D call: TRBD1 (5 bases). V was pared by 5 bases and J by 1 base, with 8 bases between. The V gene's germline CDR1 is MNHEY and CDR2 SMNVEV (reference sequence). The CDR3 contains 13 residues. The CDR3 spells CASSPDSNYGYTF. CDR3 in DNA: TGTGCCAGCAGTCCAGACAGTAACTATGGCTACACCTTC.

The chain combines TRBV5-8 with TRBJ1-3, with 8 nucleotides matching TRBD1. Germline loops: CDR1 SGHTS, CDR2 YDEGEE. CDR3 length: 15 amino acids. J was trimmed by 4 bases and V by 2 bases; bases with no gene match: 5. The CDR3 bases are TGTGCCAGCAGCTTCGGACAGGGTAGAGGAAACACCATATATTTT. Protein: CASSFGQGRGNTIYF.

V and J are TRBV2 and TRBJ2-1; 8 bases map to TRBD2. Germline V gives CDR1 SNHLY, CDR2 FYNNEI. This CDR3 has 16 residues. V was pared by 6 bases and J by 8 bases, with 15 bases of the junction left unmatched. This chain's CDR3 is CASSRTPQRETDEQFF. The CDR3 nucleotides are TGTGCCAGCAGCCGAACCCCCCAGCGGGAGACTGATGAGCAGTTCTTC. Filled out from reference TRBV2 and TRBJ2-1, the complete variable domain reads EPEVTQTPSHQVTQMGQEVILRCVPISNHLYFYWYRQILGQKVEFLVSFYNNEISEKSEIFDDQFSVERPDGSNFTLKIRSTKLEDSAMYFCASSRTPQRETDEQFFGPGTRLTVL.

This clone was observed a few times. CDR3 nucleotide sequence: TGTGCCAGTAGTTATCCCTCCAGGGTGGGGACCGGGGAGCTGTTTTTT. Amino acids: CASSYPSRVGTGELFF. The rearrangement uses TRBV19 and TRBJ2-2, with D maybe TRBD1 (5 bases). Germline lookup yields CDR1 LNHDA and CDR2 SQIVND (reference sequence). The CDR3 length is 16 residues. Deletions cut 5 bases from V and 5 bases from J, with 18 bases between.

The sample holds one count of this clone. The rearrangement uses TRBV6-5 and TRBJ1-3; D possibly corresponds to TRBD1 (6 bases). CDR1 and CDR2 from the germline V gene are MNHEY and SVGAGI. CDR3 length equals 14 residues. The V gene lost 6 bases and the J gene lost 0 bases, with 9 bases spanning the gap. The DNA for the CDR3 is TGTGCCAGCAGCCCACAGGGCTCTGGAAACACCATATATTTT. Amino acid sequence: CASSPQGSGNTIYF.

The chain uses TRBV10-3 and TRBJ1-5; tentative D call: TRBD1 (6 bases). From germline, CDR1 is ENHRY and CDR2 SYGVKD. V gave up 7 bases and J gave up 0 bases, with 13 bases separating them. This CDR3 region has 15 residues. The CDR3 sequence is CAIIYGQYSNQPQHF. In DNA, the CDR3 is TGTGCCATCATTTACGGACAGTATAGCAATCAGCCCCAGCATTTT.

The V call is TRBV5-1, the J call TRBJ2-7; 8 bases line up with TRBD2. J lost 3 bases, V lost 1 base, and 15 bases had no gene match. Germline V CDR1 and CDR2: SGHRS, YFSETQ. This CDR3 has 18 amino acids. CDR3 amino acids: CASSLPSGGHLDIYEQYF. As DNA, the CDR3 is TGCGCCAGCAGCTTGCCCAGCGGGGGCCACCTTGATATCTACGAGCAGTACTTC.

The chain carries TRBV7-2 and TRBJ1-1; tentatively, D is TRBD1 (5 bases). The CDR3 totals 19 residues. V lost 1 base, J lost 4 bases, and 25 bases lay in between. CDR1 is SGHTA, CDR2 FQGNSA, per germline. As DNA, the CDR3 is TGTGCCAGCAGCTTAGTAGTACTAGAGAGGCCGGCGGGGGGCACTGAAGCTTTCTTT. This codes for CASSLVVLERPAGGTEAFF.

The rearrangement joins TRBV6-6 to TRBJ1-1, with 7 bases that match TRBD1. Germline loops: CDR1 MNHNY, CDR2 SVGAGI (reference sequence). The CDR3 has 14 residues. With 4 bases clipped from V and 5 bases from J, the junction kept 7 bases outside the gene matches. CDR3 nucleotide sequence: TGTGCCAGCAGTTCGGGACAGCGGAGGACTGAAGCTTTCTTT. This codes for CASSSGQRRTEAFF.

V usage is TRBV9 and J usage is TRBJ2-7, with 7 positions matching TRBD2. V lost 4 bases, J lost 2 bases, and 6 bases stayed unmatched. Germline lookup yields CDR1 SGDLS and CDR2 YYNGEE. The CDR3 loop spans 14 amino acids. The CDR3 DNA is TGTGCCAGCAGCTCCGCGGGAGAAGCCTACGAGCAGTACTTC. Translation gives CASSSAGEAYEQYF.

This clone appeared a few times. The chain employs TRBV4-3 and TRBJ2-1; D remains unclear. The V and J ends lost 0 bases and 9 bases respectively, with 6 bases between them. Germline lookup yields CDR1 LGHNA and CDR2 YSLEER. CDR3 size: 12 residues. DNA for the CDR3: TGCGCCAGCAGCCAAGATAGAAGTGAGCAGTTCTTC. Protein: CASSQDRSEQFF.

Concerning this clone itself: The same CDR3 arises from other DNA sequences in this sample as well. This rearrangement joins TRBV6-1 to TRBJ1-1; D remains ambiguous. Germline V gene data show CDR1 as MNHNS and CDR2 as SASEGT. Trimming shortened V by 5 bases and J by 4 bases, and 14 bases separated the two germline ends. The CDR3 is made up of 14 amino acids. The CDR3 here is CASSLTGAGTEAFF. The CDR3 nucleotides are TGTGCCAGCAGTTTGACGGGCGCGGGCACTGAAGCTTTCTTT.

The chain recombines TRBV5-1 with TRBJ2-7; 10 bases match TRBD2. The CDR3 spans 16 residues. V dropped 3 bases and J dropped 0; count of bases not matched to a gene: 6. From germline, CDR1 is SGHRS and CDR2 YFSETQ. This CDR3 is CASSSGTSASSYEQYF. The CDR3 DNA reads TGCGCCAGCAGCTCTGGGACTAGCGCAAGCTCCTACGAGCAGTACTTC.

The rearrangement uses TRBV7-3 and TRBJ2-2, with 7 bases lining up with TRBD1. Germline trimming cut 4 bases from V and 6 bases from J; bases unmatched to any gene: 8. The CDR3 has 15 amino acids. Per the germline V gene, CDR1 is SGHTA and CDR2 is FQGTGA. CDR3 sequence reads: CASSSGQRSAGELFF. The CDR3 coding sequence is TGTGCCAGCAGCTCGGGACAGCGATCTGCCGGGGAGCTGTTTTTT.

The chain carries TRBV5-4 and TRBJ2-3; D may be TRBD2 (5 bases). The germline V gene encodes CDR1 SGHNT and CDR2 YYREEE (reference sequence). This CDR3 is 14 amino acids long. V dropped 4 bases and J dropped 2 bases, with 11 bases sitting between them. The CDR3, as DNA: TGTGCCAGCAGCCCGGACTTGCCCACAGATACGCAGTATTTT. Its translation is CASSPDLPTDTQYF.

The chain couples TRBV2 to TRBJ1-5, with 9 bases fitting TRBD1. The germline CDR1 and CDR2 sequences are SNHLY and FYNNEI. Losses at the gene ends were 5 bases for V and 9 bases for J; bases not matched to a gene: 11. This CDR3 has 15 amino acids. The CDR3 DNA is TGTGCCAGCAGTTTGGACAGGGGCTTCCTACGGCCCCAGCATTTT. Protein product: CASSLDRGFLRPQHF.

This clone has only one observation. The V call is TRBV19, the J call TRBJ1-2; a weak D match, TRBD1 (6 bases). This CDR3 has 17 residues. V was pared by 7 bases and J by 7 bases, with 28 bases between. Germline values: CDR1 LNHDA, CDR2 SQIVND (reference sequence). CDR3 sequence: CASTPVTGQRASGGYTF. The CDR3 DNA is TGTGCCAGTACCCCCGTCACGGGACAAAGGGCCTCAGGTGGCTACACCTTC. Complete variable domain (other parts from reference TRBV19 and TRBJ1-2): DGGITQSPKYLFRKEGQNVTLSCEQNLNHDAMYWYRQDPGQGLRLIYYSQIVNDFQKGDIAEGYSVSREKKESFPLTVTSAQKNPTAFYLCASTPVTGQRASGGYTFGSGTRLTVV.

The rearrangement uses TRBV7-8 and TRBJ2-1; D may be TRBD2 (7 bases). Deletions cut 2 bases from V and 2 bases from J, with 13 bases between. The CDR3 sequence is 16 residues long. The V gene's germline CDR1 is SGHVS and CDR2 FQNEAQ. In DNA, the CDR3 is TGTGCCAGCAGCTTAAGGGGAGGGGGAGCCTACAATGAGCAGTTCTTC. It translates to CASSLRGGGAYNEQFF.